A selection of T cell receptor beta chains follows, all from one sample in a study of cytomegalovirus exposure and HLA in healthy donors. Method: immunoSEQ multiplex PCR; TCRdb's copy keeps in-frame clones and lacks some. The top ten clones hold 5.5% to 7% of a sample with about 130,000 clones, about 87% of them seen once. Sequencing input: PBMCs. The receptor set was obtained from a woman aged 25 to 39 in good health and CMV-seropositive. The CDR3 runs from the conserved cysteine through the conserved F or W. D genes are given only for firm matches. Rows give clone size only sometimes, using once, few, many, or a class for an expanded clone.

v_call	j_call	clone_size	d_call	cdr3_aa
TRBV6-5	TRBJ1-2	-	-	CASSYGDKYGYTF
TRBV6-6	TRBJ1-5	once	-	CASSYQGARNQPQHF
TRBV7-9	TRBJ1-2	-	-	CASSSTRRGGYTF
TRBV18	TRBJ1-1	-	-	CASSPPRALNTEAFF
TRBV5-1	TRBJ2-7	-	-	CASSLVQGYEQYF
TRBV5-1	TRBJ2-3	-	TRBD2	CASSLDAIRRGGATSTDTQYF
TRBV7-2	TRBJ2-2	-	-	CASSRNTGELFF
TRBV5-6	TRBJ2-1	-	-	CASSSGTYYNEQFF
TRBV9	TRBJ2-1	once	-	CASSVGARGYNEQFF
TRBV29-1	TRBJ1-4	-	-	CSVEVGQGWGKLFF
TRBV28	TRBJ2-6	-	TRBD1	CASSSNRGPGANVLTF
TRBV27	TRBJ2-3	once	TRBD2	CANGPTLAPSTDTQYF
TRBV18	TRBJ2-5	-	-	CASSPRRRGNLQETQYF
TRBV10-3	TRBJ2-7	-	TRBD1	CAISDRDSGEYEQYF
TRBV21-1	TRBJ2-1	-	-	CASIPFLIRDRAHEQFF
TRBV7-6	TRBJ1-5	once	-	CASSSMSGHNQPQHF
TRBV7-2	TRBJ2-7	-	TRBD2	CASSSTTGRRFEQYF
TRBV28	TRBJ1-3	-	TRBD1	CASSTGGAVGNTIYF
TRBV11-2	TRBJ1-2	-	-	CASSLAAVNNYGYTF
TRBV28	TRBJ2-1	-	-	CASSPSTGEQFF
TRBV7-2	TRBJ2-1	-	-	CASSLVGRTPYNEQFF
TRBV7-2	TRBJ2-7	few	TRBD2	CASSQPEASGRFYEQYF
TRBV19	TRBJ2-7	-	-	CASSIGSYYEQYF
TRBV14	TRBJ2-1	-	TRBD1	CASSQESFLGTGGYNEQFF
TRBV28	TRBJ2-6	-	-	CASKPRAGANVLTF
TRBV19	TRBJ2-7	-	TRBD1	CASKDRGRSPEQYF
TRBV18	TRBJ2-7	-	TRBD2	CASSPKRGVVYF
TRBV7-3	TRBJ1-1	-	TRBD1	CASSQGQVNTEAFF
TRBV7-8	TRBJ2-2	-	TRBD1	CASSPGQVAFTGELFF
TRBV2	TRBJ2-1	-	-	CASNEGSSYNEQFF
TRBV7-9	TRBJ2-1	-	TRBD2	CASSQGLAGSSYNEQFF
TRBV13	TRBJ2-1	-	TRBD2	CASSFGPGGDNEQFF
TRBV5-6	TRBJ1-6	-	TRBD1	CASSRQGPGPPLHF
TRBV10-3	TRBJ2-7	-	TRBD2	CAISESSRGGSYEQYF
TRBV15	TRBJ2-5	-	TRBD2	CATSRDLSGEETQYF
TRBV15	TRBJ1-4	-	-	CATSRVHSATNEKLFF
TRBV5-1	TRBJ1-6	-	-	CASSPGVISSYNSPLHF
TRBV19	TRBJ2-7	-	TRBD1	CASSITGTGDYEQYF
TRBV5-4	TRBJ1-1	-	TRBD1	CASSTGTGRTEAFF
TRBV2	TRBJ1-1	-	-	CASSESGQKVLLNTEAFF